These T cell receptor beta chains were read from a single sample in a study of cytomegalovirus exposure and HLA in healthy donors. Repertoires were generated with immunoSEQ multiplex PCR, while TCRdb's copy carries only in-frame clones and drops some. The sample carries approximately 240,000 clones, roughly 89% recorded once. Sequenced material: PBMCs. The receptors here all came from a woman younger than 35 in good health and CMV-seronegative. Both conserved end residues are part of each CDR3. The D gene is left open where the match is weak. Size values are once, few and many counts, or a class for expanded clones, and some rows have none.

J gene | D gene | clone size | V gene | CDR3 protein | CDR3 DNA
TRBJ1-5 | TRBD1 | NA | TRBV28 | CASSFYFFDRGNNQPQHF | TGTGCCAGCAGTTTTTATTTCTTCGACAGGGGAAACAATCAGCCCCAGCATTTT
TRBJ1-1 | TRBD1 | once | TRBV5-4 | CASSWGTVDTEAFF | TGTGCCAGCAGCTGGGGGACAGTTGACACTGAAGCTTTCTTT
TRBJ2-1 | NA | NA | TRBV4-3 | CASSQWLPGLEGNEQFF | TGCGCCAGCAGCCAATGGTTACCGGGACTGGAAGGCAATGAGCAGTTCTTC
TRBJ1-2 | NA | NA | TRBV6-5 | CASRETGDYGYTF | TGTGCCAGCAGGGAGACAGGAGACTATGGCTACACCTTC
TRBJ2-1 | TRBD2 | NA | TRBV7-3 | CASGKGTSGQFF | TGTGCCAGCGGTAAAGGGACTAGCGGGCAGTTCTTC
TRBJ2-7 | NA | NA | TRBV11-3 | CASSLGGQVVGEQYF | TGTGCCAGCAGCTTGGGGGGGCAGGTGGTCGGCGAGCAGTACTTC
TRBJ1-2 | NA | NA | TRBV7-9 | CASSLEPFREGYTF | TGTGCCAGCAGCTTAGAACCTTTCCGGGAAGGCTACACCTTC
TRBJ1-6 | NA | NA | TRBV7-9 | CASSPSNSPLHF | TGTGCCAGCAGCCCCTCTAATTCACCCCTCCACTTT
TRBJ1-2 | TRBD1 | NA | TRBV7-3 | CASSPPGQGATDGYTF | TGTGCCAGCAGCCCCCCCGGACAGGGGGCGACGGATGGCTACACCTTC
TRBJ2-3 | TRBD2 | NA | TRBV10-3 | CAISEGTSGPFTDTQYF | TGTGCCATCAGTGAGGGGACTAGCGGGCCTTTCACAGATACGCAGTATTTT
TRBJ2-2 | NA | NA | TRBV6-5 | CASRRNTGELFF | TGTGCCAGCCGTAGGAACACCGGGGAGCTGTTTTTT
TRBJ2-7 | NA | NA | TRBV2 | CASSPGQGGYEQYF | TGTGCCAGCAGCCCTGGACAAGGCGGCTACGAGCAGTACTTC
TRBJ1-5 | TRBD1 | few | TRBV6-6 | CASSYWTGEQPQHF | TGTGCCAGCAGTTACTGGACAGGGGAGCAGCCCCAGCATTTT
TRBJ1-4 | NA | NA | TRBV5-6 | CASPGTNEKLFF | TGTGCCAGCCCAGGGACTAATGAAAAACTGTTTTTT
TRBJ2-1 | TRBD2 | few | TRBV4-1 | CASSQVYQRGIMNEQFF | TGCGCCAGCAGCCAAGTCTACCAGCGGGGGATCATGAATGAGCAGTTCTTC
TRBJ1-2 | NA | once | TRBV7-9 | CASSLSREGGEGYTF | TGTGCCAGCAGCTTATCGCGGGAAGGGGGGGAAGGCTACACCTTC
TRBJ1-1 | NA | NA | TRBV6-1 | CATQYMNTEAFF | TGTGCCACCCAATACATGAACACTGAAGCTTTCTTT
TRBJ1-4 | NA | NA | TRBV5-5 | CASSSRGERKLFF | TGTGCCAGCAGCTCCCGGGGGGAAAGAAAACTGTTTTTT
TRBJ2-5 | TRBD2 | NA | TRBV4-3 | CASSQDAAGGGLETQYF | TGCGCCAGCAGCCAAGATGCCGCTGGGGGGGGTCTAGAGACCCAGTACTTC
TRBJ1-2 | NA | NA | TRBV9 | CASSVLGRADGYTF | TGTGCCAGCAGCGTATTGGGCAGGGCGGATGGCTACACCTTC
TRBJ1-1 | NA | NA | TRBV30 | CAWRALTGNTEAFF | TGTGCCTGGAGGGCCCTGACAGGAAACACTGAAGCTTTCTTT